Listed below are T cell receptor beta chains from one sample, sequenced in a study of post-analysis software for immune sequencing data. MiXCR, run by TCRdb on the PCR reads, gives a single entry per CDR3 protein. The sample records approximately 770,000 distinct CDR3 sequences, around 46% being singletons. Specimen: blood. The receptor set was obtained from a girl between 10 and 17 years old with multiple sclerosis. CDR3s include the opening cysteine and the closing phenylalanine or tryptophan. D genes are given only for firm matches. Size tells how often a clone was seen (once, few, many) or the class of an expanded clone, and some rows leave it out.

D	V	size	J	CDR3	DNA
.	TRBV5-4	.	TRBJ2-5	CASSLRSRLETQYF	TGTGCCAGCAGCTTACGAAGTCGGTTAGAGACCCAGTACTTC
TRBD2	TRBV6-6	.	TRBJ2-1	CASSSGLAGIIGNEQFF	TGTGCCAGCAGTTCGGGACTAGCGGGAATTATAGGCAATGAGCAGTTCTTC
.	TRBV6-1	.	TRBJ2-3	CASSETLALTTDTQYF	TGTGCCAGCAGTGAAACCCTAGCACTTACCACAGATACGCAGTATTTT
.	TRBV6-6	.	TRBJ2-4	CASGGWEAKNIQYF	TGTGCCAGCGGGGGCTGGGAGGCCAAAAACATTCAGTACTTC
.	TRBV20-1	.	TRBJ2-5	CSASPPGMETQYF	TGCAGTGCTAGCCCCCCAGGGATGGAGACCCAGTACTTC
.	TRBV25-1	few	TRBJ2-1	CASSLATGTEQFF	TGTGCCAGCAGCCTAGCGACAGGGACCGAGCAGTTCTTC
.	TRBV20-1	few	TRBJ2-3	CSATIGLGGRTDTQYF	TGCAGTGCTACAATCGGCTTGGGGGGTCGCACAGATACGCAGTATTTT
.	TRBV4-3	.	TRBJ2-7	CASSQAAGYEQYF	TGCGCCAGCAGCCAGGCTGCCGGTTACGAGCAGTACTTC
.	TRBV15	.	TRBJ1-2	CATPNPQGSGYTF	TGTGCCACCCCAAACCCACAGGGAAGCGGCTACACCTTC
.	TRBV20-1	.	TRBJ2-7	CSTGTAAYEQYF	TGCAGTACCGGGACTGCTGCTTACGAGCAGTACTTC
.	TRBV7-2	.	TRBJ2-7	CASSSSNYGQYF	TGTGCCAGCAGCTCCTCCAACTACGGGCAGTACTTC
.	TRBV5-4	few	TRBJ2-6	CASSLDPGLSSGANVLTF	TGTGCCAGCAGCTTGGATCCAGGTTTAAGCTCTGGGGCCAACGTCCTGACTTTC
TRBD1	TRBV5-1	.	TRBJ2-1	CASSSGQGAGNEQFF	TGCGCCAGCAGCTCCGGACAGGGGGCCGGCAATGAGCAGTTCTTC
.	TRBV12-3/TRBV12-4	.	TRBJ2-1	CASSLAGAPSYNEQFF	TGTGCCAGCAGTTTAGCCGGGGCCCCCTCCTACAATGAGCAGTTCTTC
.	TRBV28	.	TRBJ2-4	CASSPPRSTIAKNIQYF	TGTGCCAGCAGCCCTCCCAGGAGTACTATAGCCAAAAACATTCAGTACTTC
.	TRBV9	few	TRBJ2-7	CASSVDPLPTSYEQYF	TGTGCCAGCAGCGTAGATCCCCTTCCGACGAGCTACGAGCAGTACTTC
.	TRBV20-1	.	TRBJ2-3	CSAPGRRDTQYF	TGCAGTGCCCCGGGTCGCCGGGATACGCAGTATTTT
.	TRBV19	.	TRBJ2-1	CASIGQRRNEQFF	TGTGCCAGTATAGGACAGAGACGCAATGAGCAGTTCTTC
.	TRBV7-7	.	TRBJ2-3	CASSLDSKSDTQYF	TGTGCTAGCAGCTTGGACAGCAAGTCGGATACGCAGTATTTT
TRBD1	TRBV28	few	TRBJ2-1	CASSSGQGHEQFF	TGTGCCAGCAGTTCGGGACAGGGTCATGAGCAGTTCTTC
.	TRBV12-3/TRBV12-4	few	TRBJ2-5	CASSLVGEIREQYF	TGTGCCAGCAGTTTAGTTGGGGAGATACGGGAGCAGTACTTC
.	TRBV4-3	few	TRBJ2-3	CASSGTLSGYTDTQYF	TGCGCCAGCAGCGGGACCCTTAGCGGTTACACAGATACGCAGTATTTT
.	TRBV5-1	.	TRBJ2-7	CASSFLGLPSYEQYF	TGCGCCAGCAGCTTTTTAGGGCTTCCATCCTACGAGCAGTACTTC
TRBD2	TRBV5-1	many	TRBJ2-7	CASSLGLAGVGEQYF	TGCGCCAGCAGCTTGGGACTAGCGGGAGTGGGGGAGCAGTACTTC
.	TRBV7-3	.	TRBJ2-3	CASSSTGLGRGTDTQYF	TGTGCCAGCAGCTCAACAGGACTGGGAAGGGGCACAGATACGCAGTATTTT
.	TRBV7-6	few	TRBJ1-5	CASSTQGQPQHF	TGTGCCAGCAGCACACAGGGCCAGCCCCAGCATTTT
.	TRBV27	few	TRBJ2-1	CASSSDVGSYNEQFF	TGTGCCAGCAGTTCGGACGTAGGCTCCTACAATGAGCAGTTCTTC
TRBD1	TRBV12-3/TRBV12-4	few	TRBJ2-1	CASRDRDRMDNEQFF	TGTGCCAGCAGGGACCGGGACAGGATGGACAATGAGCAGTTCTTC
.	TRBV6-2/TRBV6-3	.	TRBJ2-1	CASSRDGSTYNEQFF	TGTGCCAGCAGTAGGGACGGGAGCACCTACAATGAGCAGTTCTTC
.	TRBV20-1	.	TRBJ1-2	CSARAGDRPNYGYTF	TGCAGTGCTAGAGCCGGCGACAGACCAAACTATGGCTACACCTTC
TRBD2	TRBV20-1	.	TRBJ2-7	CSASPGIAGGYEQYF	TGCAGTGCTAGTCCGGGGATAGCGGGAGGTTACGAGCAGTACTTC
.	TRBV3-1	once	TRBJ2-7	CASSQVTGATYEQYF	TGTGCCAGCAGCCAAGTTACAGGTGCCACCTACGAGCAGTACTTC
TRBD2	TRBV7-2	few	TRBJ2-4	CASSLAISGRDIQYF	TGTGCCAGCAGCTTAGCTATTAGCGGGAGAGACATTCAGTACTTC
.	TRBV29-1	few	TRBJ2-5	CSGSLRWETQYF	TGCAGCGGATCCCTGAGGTGGGAGACCCAGTACTTC
.	TRBV7-8	.	TRBJ2-1	CASSPHRIGDEQFF	TGTGCCAGCAGCCCACACAGGATTGGGGATGAGCAGTTCTTC
.	TRBV6-5	.	TRBJ1-6	CASSYPAGTPKSSYNSPLHF	TGTGCCAGCAGTTACCCGGCCGGGACACCCAAGAGCTCCTATAATTCACCCCTCCACTTT
.	TRBV6-5	few	TRBJ1-2	CASTRPGGNYGYTF	TGTGCCAGCACTAGACCGGGTGGTAACTATGGCTACACCTTC
TRBD1	TRBV6-6	.	TRBJ1-4	CASNMDRGNEKLFF	TGTGCCAGCAATATGGACAGGGGAAATGAAAAACTGTTTTTT
.	TRBV25-1	.	TRBJ1-2	CASREGPDDGYTF	TGTGCCAGCAGGGAGGGGCCGGACGATGGCTACACCTTC
TRBD1	TRBV12-3/TRBV12-4	.	TRBJ1-6	CASSPLNRGGDSPLHF	TGTGCCAGCAGTCCCCTTAACAGGGGGGGGGATTCACCCCTCCACTTT
.	TRBV7-2	.	TRBJ2-1	CASSLLGEHGNEQFF	TGTGCCAGCAGCCTCCTGGGGGAGCATGGAAATGAGCAGTTCTTC
TRBD1	TRBV29-1	.	TRBJ1-2	CSVEQGAFGYTF	TGCAGCGTTGAACAGGGGGCTTTTGGCTACACCTTC
TRBD2	TRBV11-2	.	TRBJ2-5	CASSWLAAGEQYF	TGTGCCAGCAGCTGGCTAGCGGCTGGAGAGCAGTACTTC
.	TRBV4-3	.	TRBJ1-5	CASSQGVFSNQPQHF	TGCGCCAGCAGCCAAGGGGTTTTTAGCAATCAGCCCCAGCATTTT
TRBD2	TRBV2	.	TRBJ2-7	CASSLAGESLEQYF	TGTGCCAGCTCACTAGCGGGAGAGTCCCTCGAGCAGTACTTC
.	TRBV4-2	.	TRBJ2-1	CASSHSQGSGFVEQFF	TGTGCCAGCAGCCACTCACAGGGCTCCGGCTTCGTCGAGCAGTTCTTC
.	TRBV12-3/TRBV12-4	few	TRBJ1-1	CATRDKNRVDTEAFF	TGTGCCACCAGGGACAAAAATCGCGTGGACACTGAAGCTTTCTTT
TRBD2	TRBV2	.	TRBJ2-1	CASSPTSVSYNEQFF	TGTGCCAGCAGCCCTACTAGCGTCTCCTACAATGAGCAGTTCTTC
.	TRBV5-1	.	TRBJ2-3	CASSLASTRTDTQYF	TGCGCCAGCAGCTTGGCTAGCACTAGGACGGATACGCAGTATTTT
.	TRBV5-5	many	TRBJ1-5	CASSLDLGPGEYSNQPQHF	TGTGCCAGCAGCTTGGATTTGGGACCGGGAGAGTATAGCAATCAGCCCCAGCATTTT
.	TRBV4-3	.	TRBJ1-4	CASSQDSGPREKLFF	TGCGCCAGCAGCCAAGATTCGGGGCCTCGGGAAAAACTGTTTTTT
TRBD1	TRBV12-3/TRBV12-4	few	TRBJ2-4	CASSLGDRMYF	TGTGCCAGCAGTTTAGGGGACAGGATGTACTTC
.	TRBV24-1	.	TRBJ1-2	CATKTGGYGYTF	TGTGCCACCAAGACGGGGGGCTATGGCTACACCTTC
TRBD2	TRBV12-3/TRBV12-4	.	TRBJ2-3	CASRQTGGPTDTQYF	TGTGCCAGCCGACAAACGGGAGGGCCCACAGATACGCAGTATTTT
.	TRBV7-3	few	TRBJ2-7	CASSLRQGSEQYF	TGTGCCAGCAGCTTAAGGCAGGGTTCCGAGCAGTACTTC
.	TRBV11-2	.	TRBJ1-2	CASSAPFTGRSGYTF	TGTGCCAGCAGCGCACCGTTTACGGGGAGGAGTGGCTACACCTTC
.	TRBV9	.	TRBJ2-2	CASSVDLGNTGELFF	TGTGCCAGCAGCGTAGATCTGGGAAACACCGGGGAGCTGTTTTTT
.	TRBV20-1	.	TRBJ1-1	CSATRMNTEAFF	TGCAGTGCCACCAGGATGAACACTGAAGCTTTCTTT